This passage covers 7 T cell receptor beta chains from one sample sequenced in a study of shared clonotypes between healthy human individuals. TCRdb keeps only in-frame clones here, not all; method: immunoSEQ multiplex PCR. The sample lists around 500,000 clones; 81% were seen once. Material: PBMCs. Receptors originate from a woman aged 40 to 55 in good health. Some clones in this sample may be carry-over from other donors' samples.

This clone was observed a few times. This chain uses TRBV7-8 with TRBJ2-2; 9 positions match TRBD2. Germline assignment: CDR1 SGHVS and CDR2 FQNEAQ. There are 15 residues in the CDR3. The V segment lost 2 bases and the J segment 5 bases; nucleotides outside the gene matches: 3. In nucleotides, the CDR3 is TGTGCCAGCAGCTTACTAGCGGGAAGGACCGGGGAGCTGTTTTTT. It yields the protein CASSLLAGRTGELFF.

V gene TRBV9 combines with J gene TRBJ2-7; possible D gene TRBD2, 6 bases. The V end lost 4 bases, the J end lost 5 bases, and 13 bases lay between the germline ends. CDR1 and CDR2 from the germline V gene are SGDLS and YYNGEE. CDR3 length: 13 residues. As DNA, the CDR3 is TGTGCCAGCAGCCCCCGGGGCGGGAACGAGCAGTACTTC. This gives the protein CASSPRGGNEQYF.

V usage is TRBV4-3 and J usage is TRBJ2-7; D unresolved. V was cut by 0 bases and J by 7 bases, with 13 bases left in between. Germline V lookup: CDR1 LGHNA, CDR2 YSLEER. This CDR3 has 14 amino acids. CDR3 loop: CASSQDLQWGEQYF. The CDR3 DNA follows: TGCGCCAGCAGCCAAGATCTCCAATGGGGTGAGCAGTACTTC.

This clone came up a few times. A far larger clone differs by one base, so this is likely a read error. The sample carries other DNA sequences with the same CDR3. The rearrangement joins TRBV4-1 to TRBJ2-5; 7 bases align to TRBD1. CDR1 MGHRA and CDR2 YSYEKL come from the germline V gene. CDR3 length equals 14 residues. This CDR3 reads CASSQRTGGETQYF. CDR3 bases: TGCGCCAGTAGCCAACGGACAGGCGGCGAGACCCAGTACTTC.

The V and J genes are TRBV2 and TRBJ1-5; a weak D match, TRBD1 (6 bases). From germline, CDR1 is SNHLY and CDR2 FYNNEI. The CDR3 contains 16 residues. The V gene lost 4 bases and the J gene lost 4 bases, with 17 bases spanning the gap. The CDR3 spells CASSAQGGFGNQPQHF. CDR3 DNA sequence: TGTGCCAGCAGTGCACAGGGAGGGTTTGGGAATCAGCCCCAGCATTTT.

The V call is TRBV2, the J call TRBJ1-1; 7 bases are shared with TRBD1. CDR1 and CDR2 from the germline V gene are SNHLY and FYNNEI. The CDR3 contains 13 residues. V trimming: 0 bases; J trimming: 7 bases; junction bases outside the gene matches: 2. DNA for the CDR3: TGTGCCAGCAGTGAAGCGACAGGGTTTGAAGCTTTCTTT. This translates into CASSEATGFEAFF.

This clone has a handful of counts. The chain employs TRBV11-3 and TRBJ2-7, with 12 nucleotides matching TRBD1. The V gene end was trimmed by 5 bases and the J gene end by 7 bases; junction bases not matched to a gene: 6. The germline V gene encodes CDR1 SGHNT and CDR2 YENEEA. The CDR3 is 14 amino acids. In nucleotides, the CDR3 is TGTGCCAGCAGCCCGGGACAGGGGGCAGGGGAGCAGTACTTC. Translated: CASSPGQGAGEQYF.